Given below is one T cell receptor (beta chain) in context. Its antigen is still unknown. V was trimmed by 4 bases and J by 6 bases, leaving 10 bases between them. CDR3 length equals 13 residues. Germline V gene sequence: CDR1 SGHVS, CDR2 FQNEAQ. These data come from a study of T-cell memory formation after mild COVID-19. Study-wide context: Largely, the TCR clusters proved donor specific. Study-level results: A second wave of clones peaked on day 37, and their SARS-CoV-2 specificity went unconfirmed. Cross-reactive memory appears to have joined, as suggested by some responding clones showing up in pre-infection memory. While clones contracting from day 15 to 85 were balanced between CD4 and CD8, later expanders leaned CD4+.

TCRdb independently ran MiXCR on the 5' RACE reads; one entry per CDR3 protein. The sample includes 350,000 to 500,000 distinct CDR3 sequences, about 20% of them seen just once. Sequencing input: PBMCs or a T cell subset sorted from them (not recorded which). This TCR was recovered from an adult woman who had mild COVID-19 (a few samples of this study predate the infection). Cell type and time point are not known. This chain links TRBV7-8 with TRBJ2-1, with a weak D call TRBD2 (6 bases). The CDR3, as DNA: TGTGCCAGCAGCTCCTCGGGGGTCAATGAGCAGTTCTTC. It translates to CASSSSGVNEQFF.